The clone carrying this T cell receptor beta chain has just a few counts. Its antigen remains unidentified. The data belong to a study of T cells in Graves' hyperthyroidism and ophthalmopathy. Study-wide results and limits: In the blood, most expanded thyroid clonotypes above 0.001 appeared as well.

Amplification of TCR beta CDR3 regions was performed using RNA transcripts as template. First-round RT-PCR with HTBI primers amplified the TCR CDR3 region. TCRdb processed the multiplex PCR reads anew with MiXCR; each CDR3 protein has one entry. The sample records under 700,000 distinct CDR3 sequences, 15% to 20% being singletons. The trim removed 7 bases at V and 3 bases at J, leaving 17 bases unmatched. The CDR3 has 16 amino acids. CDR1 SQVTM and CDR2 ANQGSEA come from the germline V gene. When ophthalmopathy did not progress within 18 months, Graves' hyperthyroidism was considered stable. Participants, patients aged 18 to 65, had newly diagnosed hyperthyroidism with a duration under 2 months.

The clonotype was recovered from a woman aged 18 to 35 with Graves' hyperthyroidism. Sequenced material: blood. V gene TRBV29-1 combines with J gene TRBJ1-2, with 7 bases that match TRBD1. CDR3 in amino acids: CSDDRQGISLDYGYTF. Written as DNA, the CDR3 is TGCAGCGATGACCGACAGGGAATTAGCCTGGACTATGGCTACACCTTC.